This T cell receptor beta chain stems from a study of human T cells and chemical hapten exposure. Study in general: 0.01% DPC was applied to the upper back in patch tests, which were read at 6 days.

The CDR3 has 17 amino acids. The germline V and J ends were trimmed by 5 bases and 2 bases, with 19 bases remaining between them. Germline CDR1 LGHNA, CDR2 YSLEER. TCRdb fed the RACE reads into MiXCR, producing one record per CDR3 protein. The sample records more than 70,000 distinct CDR3 sequences, over 6.5% being singletons. The time point was: pre-sensitization, week 0. Treatment indicated: therapeutic diphenylcyclopropenone sensitization with weekly scalp DPC. The sequencing used whole blood, collected in connection with sensitization to the hapten diphenylcyclopropenone (DPC). V usage is TRBV4-3 and J usage is TRBJ1-3; D is perhaps TRBD1 (6 bases). The receptor's source is a man aged 35 to 55 with alopecia areata. Some clones in this sample may be carry-over from other donors' samples. The CDR3 DNA sequence: TGCGCCAGCAGCGCGGAGGCGGACAGTTGGGCTGGAAACACCATATATTTT. Translation: CASSAEADSWAGNTIYF.